The 26 T cell receptor beta chains below come from one sample, sequenced in a study of prognosis after radiotherapy for stage I lung cancer. Amplicons of TCR beta CDR3 were generated from genomic DNA by two-round multiplex PCR. Gene-specific primers for each TRBV and TRBJ gene drove first-round PCR. TCRdb re-derived calls from the multiplex PCR reads in MiXCR, one entry per CDR3 protein. The table has 50,000 to 75,000 distinct CDR3 sequences, around 27% seen once. The sequencing here drew on PBMCs, taken before or after stereotactic body radiation therapy (not recorded which). These receptors were obtained from a donor of 50 years or more with non-small cell lung cancer.

This clonotype has a count of ten or more. This chain joins TRBV20-1 and TRBJ1-1, with TRBD1 identical over 8 bases. In germline, CDR1 is DFQATT, CDR2 SNEGSKA (reference sequence). The CDR3 loop spans 13 amino acids. CDR3 amino acids: CRPEDRGVSEAFF. CDR3 nucleotide sequence: TGCAGACCCGAAGACAGGGGAGTGTCTGAAGCTTTCTTT.

This clonotype was detected ten times or more. CDR3 loop: CASTGFDKNIQYF. CDR3 DNA sequence: TGTGCCAGCACGGGGTTCGACAAAAACATTCAGTACTTC. J is TRBJ2-4 and V is TRBV2, with D possibly TRBD2 on 5 matching bases. There are 13 residues in the CDR3. V lost 7 bases and J 3 bases, leaving 10 bases between the germline ends. Germline-derived CDR1 and CDR2 are SNHLY and FYNNEI.

This clonotype was seen ten or more times. This chain connects TRBV27 to TRBJ2-7; possibly TRBD2 for D (6 bases). The length of the CDR3 is 15 residues. The V gene's germline CDR1 is MNHEY and CDR2 SMNVEV (reference sequence). The germline V and J ends were trimmed by 6 bases and 7 bases, with 22 bases remaining between them. CDR3 region: CASRVEGRSFGEQYF. The CDR3 bases are TGTGCCAGCAGGGTGGAGGGCAGGAGCTTTGGTGAGCAGTACTTC.

This clonotype was counted at least ten times. The chain recombines TRBV3-1 with TRBJ1-2, with 8 bases that match TRBD1. The germline gives CDR1 LGHDT, CDR2 YNNKEL (reference sequence). The J segment lost 4 bases and the V segment lost 1 base, leaving 5 bases of the junction unmatched. The CDR3 is made up of 15 amino acids. In nucleotides, the CDR3 is TGTGCCAGCAGCCAAGTTGTGACAGGGGCCTATGGCTACACCTTC. It codes for CASSQVVTGAYGYTF.

This clonotype appeared once. A far larger clone differs by one base, so this is likely a read error. This chain uses TRBV6-5 with TRBJ2-1, with D perhaps matching TRBD2 (5 bases). This CDR3 region has 16 residues. Germline CDR1 reads MNHEY; CDR2 reads SVGAGI. Trimming removed 5 bases at V and 3 bases at J, with 17 bases between. The CDR3 region has the DNA TGTGCCAGCAGTACCCGCGGGCGGGTGGTCTACAATGAGCAGTTCTTC. It is translated as CASSTRGRVVYNEQFF.

The rearrangement uses TRBV19 and TRBJ2-3; TRBD2 agrees at 11 bases. With 11 bases clipped from V and 2 bases from J, the junction kept 24 bases outside the gene matches. The germline CDR1 and CDR2 sequences are LNHDA and SQIVND (reference sequence). The CDR3 is made up of 20 amino acids. The CDR3 loop is CAGTPRASGGPSTYTDTQYF. For the CDR3, the DNA is TGTGCCGGTACACCTCGGGCTAGCGGGGGGCCGTCCACTTACACAGATACGCAGTATTTT.

The sample holds a few counts of this clonotype. Given a much more abundant clone one base away, this may be a read error. The rearrangement links TRBV15 to TRBJ1-3; D remains ambiguous. The CDR3 consists of 14 residues. Trimming removed 4 bases from V and 0 bases from J, with 7 bases in between. In germline, CDR1 is LNHNV, CDR2 YYDKDF (reference sequence). This CDR3 is CATSKTDSGNTIYF. Here the CDR3 DNA reads TGTGCCACCAGCAAGACTGACTCTGGAAACACCATATATTTT.

This clonotype is a singleton in its sample. A read error may explain this, as a much larger clone is one base away. The chain recombines TRBV12-3 or TRBV12-4 with TRBJ2-5, with D unclear. This CDR3 has 12 amino acids. DNA of the CDR3: TGTGCCAGCAGTTCGGACGAGGAGACCAAGTACTTC. Protein: CASSSDEETKYF.

This clonotype was seen at least ten times. This chain links TRBV12-3 or TRBV12-4 with TRBJ1-4; the D gene is possibly TRBD1 (5 bases). The CDR3 runs 14 residues. V was clipped by 6 bases and J by 8 bases, with 16 bases between them. The CDR3 spells CASRSNSEGEKLFF. Written as DNA, the CDR3 is TGTGCCAGCAGGTCGAATTCTGAGGGGGAAAAACTGTTTTTT.

This clonotype has at least ten counts. A much larger clone is a single base away; this may be a read error. The chain employs TRBV6-1 and TRBJ2-1; 9 nucleotides line up with TRBD2. The CDR3 runs 15 residues. The germline CDR1 and CDR2 sequences are MNHNS and SASEGT. Here the CDR3 reads CASRTGTSYYNEQLF. CDR3 coding DNA: TGTGCCAGCAGGACCGGGACTAGCTACTACAATGAGCAGCTCTTC.

This clonotype was seen ten or more times. The V call is TRBV20-1, the J call TRBJ1-1; D gene unclear. V dropped 3 bases and J dropped 6 bases, with 14 bases sitting between them. Germline lookup yields CDR1 DFQATT and CDR2 SNEGSKA (reference sequence). The CDR3 loop spans 13 amino acids. CDR3 loop: CSARRNGGAEAFF. CDR3 bases: TGCAGTGCTAGGAGGAACGGCGGGGCTGAAGCTTTCTTT.

In its sample, this clonotype was seen many times. The V call is TRBV3-1, the J call TRBJ2-6; D is unresolved. The germline V gene has CDR1 LGHDT and CDR2 YNNKEL (reference sequence). With 8 bases removed from V and 2 bases from J, the gap between germline ends came to 10 bases. CDR3 length equals 14 residues. CDR3 DNA: TGTGCCAGCGGAACAGAGACTGGGGCCAACGTCCTGACTTTC. Encoded protein: CASGTETGANVLTF.

In this sample, this clonotype turned up many times. The chain couples TRBV6-1 to TRBJ1-2, with 8 positions matching TRBD1. The CDR3 has 12 residues. The germline gives CDR1 MNHNS, CDR2 SASEGT. J gave up 8 bases and V 6 bases, and 5 bases lay outside the gene matches. The CDR3 region has the DNA TGTGCCAGCAGCCCCGGACAGGGAGGCTACACCTTC. Encoded protein: CASSPGQGGYTF.

Note on this clonotype: At one of its ends the junction is not consistent with the germline gene, which may arise from a read error. The chain is built from TRBV6-1 and TRBJ1-6, with a possible D match to TRBD1 (5 bases). The length of the CDR3 is 14 residues. The germline gives CDR1 MNHNS, CDR2 SASEGT. The chain's CDR3 is CAIARQPYNSHLHF. For the CDR3, the DNA is TGTGCCATCGCCCGACAGCCATATAATTCACACCTCCACTTT.

The sample holds many counts of this clonotype. The V gene is TRBV20-1, the J gene TRBJ1-1; perhaps TRBD1 as D (5 bases). Germline V lookup: CDR1 DFQATT, CDR2 SNEGSKA (reference sequence). This CDR3 comprises 14 residues. Trimming removed 6 bases at V and 2 bases at J, with 16 bases between. DNA of the CDR3: TGCAGTGCCCCCTTACAGGAGGGAAACACTGAAGCTTTCTTT. Amino acid sequence: CSAPLQEGNTEAFF.

This clonotype occurred many times. V usage is TRBV5-5 and J usage is TRBJ2-3; weak D call: TRBD1 (5 bases). The CDR3 extends over 15 amino acids. Trimming took off 0 bases at V and 2 bases at J, with 10 bases between the two ends. Looked up from germline, CDR1 is SGHKS and CDR2 is YYEKEE (reference sequence). The CDR3 DNA reads as TGTGCCAGCAGCTTGGCCTTCAGGGTCACAGATACGCAGTATTTT. Its translation: CASSLAFRVTDTQYF.

Of note for this clonotype: A clone one base away is much larger, so this may be a read error. The chain joins TRBV3-1 to TRBJ2-3, with D perhaps assigned TRBD1 or TRBD2 (5 bases each). Germline-derived CDR1 and CDR2 are LGHDT and YNNKEL (reference sequence). The length of the CDR3 is 17 residues. The CDR3 DNA reads as TGTGCCAGCAGCCAAATAAAAGTTGTGGGGGTGCCAGAAACGCAGTATTTT. It is translated as CASSQIKVVGVPETQYF.

This clonotype was seen at least ten times. This chain connects TRBV30 to TRBJ2-1, with D maybe TRBD2 (5 bases). Germline V gives CDR1 GTSNPN, CDR2 SVGIG (reference sequence). The CDR3 covers 12 residues. Trimming pared 2 bases from V and 7 bases from J, leaving 9 bases between. The CDR3 DNA is TGTGCCTGGAGTTTGGGAGTGAATGAGCAGTTCTTC. Translation: CAWSLGVNEQFF.

Ten or more counts support this clonotype. The chain joins TRBV30 to TRBJ1-1; TRBD1 is a possible D gene (5 bases). V dropped 2 bases and J dropped 4 bases, with 11 bases sitting between them. There are 13 residues in the CDR3. The germline gives CDR1 GTSNPN, CDR2 SVGIG (reference sequence). The CDR3: CAWSQRGFTEAFF. DNA for the CDR3: TGTGCCTGGAGTCAGCGGGGGTTCACTGAAGCTTTCTTT.

This sequence joins TRBV6-9 and TRBJ2-7, with D perhaps matching TRBD2 (6 bases). Deletions cut 3 bases from V and 13 bases from J, with 28 bases between. The CDR3 spans 16 residues. The germline CDR1 and CDR2 sequences are MNHGY and SVAAGI. The CDR3 nucleotides read TGTGCCAGCAGTTACTCTGAGCGGGCCCAAACCTACGATCATTACTTC. As protein: CASSYSERAQTYDHYF.

The table lists this clonotype with many counts. V and J are TRBV20-1 and TRBJ1-1; possibly TRBD1 for D (5 bases). The ends were cut back, 1 base at V and 5 bases at J, with 14 bases in the middle. The CDR3 runs to 14 residues. CDR1 DFQATT and CDR2 SNEGSKA come from the germline V gene (reference sequence). CDR3 protein: CSARVRQGRTEAFF. The DNA of the CDR3 is TGCAGTGCTAGAGTCAGGCAGGGTCGAACTGAAGCTTTCTTT.

This clonotype was found once. A much larger clone differs by one base, so this may be a read error. V and J are TRBV14 and TRBJ1-1; D is possibly TRBD1 (6 bases). The CDR3 totals 17 residues. V lost 4 bases to trimming and J lost 3 bases, with 21 bases between them. Germline CDR1 is SGHDN and CDR2 is FVKESK. The CDR3 DNA reads TGTGCCAGCAGCCGAGATATATGGGGGGCGCGTGACACTGAAGCTTTCTTT. As protein: CASSRDIWGARDTEAFF.

Regarding this clonotype: The likely explanation is a read error, given a far larger clone one base away. The V gene is TRBV6-2 or TRBV6-3, the J gene TRBJ1-1; D is uncertain. Trimming cost V 5 bases and J 1 base, with 14 bases left between them. Per the germline V gene, CDR1 is MNHEY and CDR2 is SVGEGT. The CDR3 consists of 15 residues. This CDR3 is CASSETEFSNTEAFF. In nucleotides, the CDR3 is TGTGCCAGCAGTGAAACGGAGTTCTCGAACACTGAAGCTTTCTTT.

There are many counts of this clonotype. The genes are TRBV7-2 and TRBJ2-3; TRBD2 matches 11 bases. Per germline, CDR1 SGHTA and CDR2 FQGNSA. This CDR3 is 15 amino acids long. V dropped 5 bases and J dropped 3; count of bases not matched to a gene: 4. The chain's CDR3 is CASSPRLAGTDTQYF. The CDR3 nucleotides read TGTGCCAGCAGCCCTCGACTAGCGGGAACAGATACGCAGTATTTT.

This clonotype occurred many times. This sequence joins TRBV6-5 and TRBJ1-1; 7 bases are a match to TRBD1. The V segment lost 2 bases and the J segment 1 base; nucleotides outside the gene matches: 7. From germline, CDR1 is MNHEY and CDR2 SVGAGI. This CDR3 is 16 amino acids long. CDR3 protein: CASSYPQGHGNTEAFF. In DNA, the CDR3 is TGTGCCAGCAGTTACCCACAGGGGCATGGGAACACTGAAGCTTTCTTT.

This clonotype has a count of ten or more. For the CDR3, the DNA is TGTGCCAGCAGTGAATCCACCCCCAATCAGCCCCAGCATTTT. Protein product: CASSESTPNQPQHF. This chain connects TRBV6-1 to TRBJ1-5, with D uncertain. Germline CDR1 MNHNS, CDR2 SASEGT. Trimming shortened V by 2 bases and J by 3 bases, and 8 bases separated the two germline ends. The CDR3 runs to 14 residues.